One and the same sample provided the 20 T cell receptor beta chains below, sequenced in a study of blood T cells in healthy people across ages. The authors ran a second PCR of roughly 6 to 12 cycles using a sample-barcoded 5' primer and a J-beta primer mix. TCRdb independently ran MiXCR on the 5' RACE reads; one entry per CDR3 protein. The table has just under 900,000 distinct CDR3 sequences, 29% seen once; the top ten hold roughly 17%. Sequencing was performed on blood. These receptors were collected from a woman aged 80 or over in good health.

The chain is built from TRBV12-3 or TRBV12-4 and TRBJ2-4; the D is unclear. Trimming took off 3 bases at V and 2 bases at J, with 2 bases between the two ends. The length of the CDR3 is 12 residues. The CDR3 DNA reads TGTGCCAGCAGTTTCACCAAAAACATTCAGTACTTC. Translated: CASSFTKNIQYF.

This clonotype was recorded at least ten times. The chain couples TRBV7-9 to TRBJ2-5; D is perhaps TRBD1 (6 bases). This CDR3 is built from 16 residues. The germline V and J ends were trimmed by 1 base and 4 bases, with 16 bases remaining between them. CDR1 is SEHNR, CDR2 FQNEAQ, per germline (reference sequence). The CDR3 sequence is CASSLDSGLGGETQYF. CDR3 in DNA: TGTGCCAGCAGCTTAGACTCAGGATTAGGGGGAGAGACCCAGTACTTC.

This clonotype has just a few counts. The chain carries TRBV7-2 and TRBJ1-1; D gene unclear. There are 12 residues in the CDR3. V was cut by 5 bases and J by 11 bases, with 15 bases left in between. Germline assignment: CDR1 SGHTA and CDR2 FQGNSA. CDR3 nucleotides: TGTGCCAGCAGCGCAGGCGGTCGGGTCGCTTTCTTT. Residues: CASSAGGRVAFF.

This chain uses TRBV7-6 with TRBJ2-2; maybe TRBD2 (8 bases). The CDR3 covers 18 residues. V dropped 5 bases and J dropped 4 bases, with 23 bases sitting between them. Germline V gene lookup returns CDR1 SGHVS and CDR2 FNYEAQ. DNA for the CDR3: TGTGCCAGCAGCGTCTGGAATAGCGGGACAGTGAGCACCGGGGAGCTGTTTTTT. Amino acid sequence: CASSVWNSGTVSTGELFF.

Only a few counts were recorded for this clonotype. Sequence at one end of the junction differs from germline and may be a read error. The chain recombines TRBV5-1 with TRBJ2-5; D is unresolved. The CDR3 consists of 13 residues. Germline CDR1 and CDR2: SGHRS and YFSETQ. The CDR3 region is CDSSFGRAETQYF. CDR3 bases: TGCGACAGCAGCTTTGGTCGGGCGGAGACCCAGTACTTC.

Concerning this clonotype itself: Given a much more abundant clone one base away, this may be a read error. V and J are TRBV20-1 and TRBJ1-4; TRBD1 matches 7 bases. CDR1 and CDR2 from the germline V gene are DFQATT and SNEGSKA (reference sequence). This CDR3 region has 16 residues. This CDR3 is CSARELAGGTSEKLFF. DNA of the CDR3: TGCAGTGCTAGAGAATTGGCAGGGGGAACTAGTGAAAAACTGTTTTTT.

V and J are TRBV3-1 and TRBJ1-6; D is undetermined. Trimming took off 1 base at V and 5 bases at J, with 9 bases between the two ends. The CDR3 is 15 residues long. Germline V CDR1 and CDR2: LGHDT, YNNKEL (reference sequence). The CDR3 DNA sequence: TGTGCCAGCAGCCAAGCCGGGTTGGATAATTCACCCCTCCACTTT. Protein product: CASSQAGLDNSPLHF.

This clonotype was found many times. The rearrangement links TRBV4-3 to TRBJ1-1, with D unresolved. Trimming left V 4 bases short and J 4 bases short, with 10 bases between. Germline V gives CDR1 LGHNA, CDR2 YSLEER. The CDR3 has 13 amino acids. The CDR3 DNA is TGCGCCAGCAGCCGACAACGGGGCACTGAAGCTTTCTTT. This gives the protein CASSRQRGTEAFF.

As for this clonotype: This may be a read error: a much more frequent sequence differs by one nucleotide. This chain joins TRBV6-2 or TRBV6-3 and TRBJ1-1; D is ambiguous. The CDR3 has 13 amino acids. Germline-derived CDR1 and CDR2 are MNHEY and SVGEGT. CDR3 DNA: TGTGCCAGCAGTATTCCTTTGAACATTGAAGCTTTCTTT. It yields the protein CASSIPLNIEAFF.

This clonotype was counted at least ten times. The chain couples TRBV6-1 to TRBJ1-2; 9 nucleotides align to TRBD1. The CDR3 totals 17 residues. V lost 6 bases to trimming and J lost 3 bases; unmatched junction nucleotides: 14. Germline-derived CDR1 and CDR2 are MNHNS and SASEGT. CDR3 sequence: CASSGGTGYEVYYGYTF. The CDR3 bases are TGTGCCAGCAGCGGTGGGACAGGGTACGAGGTCTACTATGGCTACACCTTC.

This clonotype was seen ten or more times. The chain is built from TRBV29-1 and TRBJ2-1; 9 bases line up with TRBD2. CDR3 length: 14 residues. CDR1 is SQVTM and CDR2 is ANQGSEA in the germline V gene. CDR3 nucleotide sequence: TGCAGTATAAGACGCGGGGGGGCCTACAATGAGCAGTTCTTC. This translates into CSIRRGGAYNEQFF.

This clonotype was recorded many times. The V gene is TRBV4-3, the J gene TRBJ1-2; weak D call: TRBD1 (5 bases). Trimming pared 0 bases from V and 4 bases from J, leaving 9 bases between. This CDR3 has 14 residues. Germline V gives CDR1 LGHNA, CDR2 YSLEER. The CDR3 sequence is CASSQETASYGYTF. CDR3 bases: TGCGCCAGCAGCCAAGAGACAGCGAGCTATGGCTACACCTTC.

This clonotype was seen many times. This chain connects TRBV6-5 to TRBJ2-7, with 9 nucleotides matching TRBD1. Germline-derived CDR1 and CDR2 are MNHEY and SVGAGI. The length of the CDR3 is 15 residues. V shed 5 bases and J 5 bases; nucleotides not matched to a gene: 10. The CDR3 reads CASSRAGQGPNEQYF. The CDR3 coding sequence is TGTGCCAGCAGTCGGGCGGGACAGGGCCCGAACGAGCAGTACTTC.

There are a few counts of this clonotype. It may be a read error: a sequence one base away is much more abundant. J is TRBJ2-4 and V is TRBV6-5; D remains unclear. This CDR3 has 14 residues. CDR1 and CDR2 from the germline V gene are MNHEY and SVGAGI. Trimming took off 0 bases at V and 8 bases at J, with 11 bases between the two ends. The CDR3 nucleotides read TGTGCCAGCAGTTACTCACGGGCCTCGGACATTCAGTACTTC. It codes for CASSYSRASDIQYF.

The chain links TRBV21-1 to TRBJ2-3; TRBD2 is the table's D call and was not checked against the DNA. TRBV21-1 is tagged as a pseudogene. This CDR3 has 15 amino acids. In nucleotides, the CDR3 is TGTGCCAGCAGCTCGAGCGGGGAAAGCACAGATACGCGGTATTTT. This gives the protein CASSSSGESTDTRYF.

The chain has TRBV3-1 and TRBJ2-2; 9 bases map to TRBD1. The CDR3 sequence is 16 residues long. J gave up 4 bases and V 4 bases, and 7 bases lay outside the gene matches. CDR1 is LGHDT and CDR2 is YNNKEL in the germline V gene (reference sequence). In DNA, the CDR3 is TGTGCCAGCAGCCGAACAGGGGGCCGTGGCACCGGGGAGCTGTTTTTT. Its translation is CASSRTGGRGTGELFF.

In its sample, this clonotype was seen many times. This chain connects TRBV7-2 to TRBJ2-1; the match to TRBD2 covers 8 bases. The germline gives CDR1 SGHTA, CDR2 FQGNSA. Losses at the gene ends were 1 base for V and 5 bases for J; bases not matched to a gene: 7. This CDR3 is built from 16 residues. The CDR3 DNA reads TGTGCCAGCAGCTTAGGACTGGGGACTAGGAACAATGAGCAGTTCTTC. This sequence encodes CASSLGLGTRNNEQFF.

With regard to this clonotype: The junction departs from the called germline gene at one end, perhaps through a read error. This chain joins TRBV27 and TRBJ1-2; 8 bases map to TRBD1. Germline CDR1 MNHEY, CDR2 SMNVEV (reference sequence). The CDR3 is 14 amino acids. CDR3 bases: TGTGCCAGCAGTTTCGGCAGGGGGCGGTATGGCCACACCTTC. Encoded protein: CASSFGRGRYGHTF.

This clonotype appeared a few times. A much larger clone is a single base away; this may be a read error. The CDR3, as DNA: TGTGCCAGCAGTGGGGACAGGGCGGCCTACGAGCAGTACTTC. It codes for CASSGDRAAYEQYF. The V and J genes are TRBV6-2 or TRBV6-3 and TRBJ2-7; TRBD1 aligns across 9 bases. The length of the CDR3 is 14 residues. The V gene's germline CDR1 is MNHEY and CDR2 SVGEGT. V trimming: 5 bases; J trimming: 2 bases; junction bases outside the gene matches: 4.

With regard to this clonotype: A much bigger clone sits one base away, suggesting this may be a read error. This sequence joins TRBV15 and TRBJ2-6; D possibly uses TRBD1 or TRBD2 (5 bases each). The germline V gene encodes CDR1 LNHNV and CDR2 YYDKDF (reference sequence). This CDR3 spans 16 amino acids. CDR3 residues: CTTSRDLYSGANVLTF. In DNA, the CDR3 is TGTACCACCAGCAGGGACCTTTACTCTGGGGCCAACGTCCTGACTTTC.